This TCR beta chain was obtained from a study of cytomegalovirus exposure and HLA in healthy donors (dated by TCRdb to about 2017). Looking at the study overall: According to an earlier analysis of around 600 of the donors, 150 million to 200 million T cells yielded 117 million unique TCR beta sequences and 276 Gb of sequence data. About 300 gigabases of sequencing data and 80 million or so unique TCR sequences were included in an early release covering several hundred HLA-typed donors. Of the roughly 420 genotyped donors, roughly 80% were placed in the genetic ancestry cluster associated with self-reported Caucasian donors. The study aimed to test whether signatures of past pathogen exposure could be identified by cataloging public T cell receptors. The study profiled the T cell repertoires of 550 to 700 subjects by immunosequencing and related them to cytomegalovirus serostatus. In addition to the first cohort of about 650 subjects, a separate validation cohort of over 90 different subjects was used. High-throughput TCR immunosequencing, statistical association of individual TCRs with disease status, and machine learning were combined to predict cytomegalovirus infection status. In a later analysis, previously published TCR beta repertoires from about 670 donors were re-analyzed and high-resolution HLA genotyping was added so that TCR occurrence patterns could be studied. Rather than using new phenotypic data, the later analysis identified candidate immune exposures from TCR beta sequences and from how often those sequences occurred across donors. An earlier analysis of 500 to 750 of the donors applied high-throughput TCR beta sequencing to assess whether each TCR beta V gene segment acted as functional or pseudogenic. Donor age, sex, ethnicity and CMV serostatus were compiled together with the repertoire data. A later genetic analysis used genome-wide SNP genotypes for about 65% of the roughly 700 donors, treating that subset as a discovery cohort. Every repertoire in the discovery cohort had been generated on one and the same sequencing platform. Class I and class II HLA loci were covered by the typing at four-digit resolution. The number of donors typed differed by locus, with about 629-630 for A, B, C, DRB1 and DQB1, 522 for DQA1, 600 to 610 for DPA1, and some 470 for DPB1. A handful of DR-DQ haplotypes were treated as single units for association and clustering because of strong linkage in the cohort. Across under 500 genotyped donors of the cohort, an average of approximately 240,000 unique TCR beta nucleotide sequences per donor were sequenced, and roughly a sixth of those sequences were non-productive.

Overall results and qualifications from the work: Linkage disequilibrium might explain the correlated functional status among segregating V segments, but an unknown experimental factor could not be excluded. A later genetic analysis associated a missense DCLRE1C variant with V-gene and J-gene trimming of TCR beta chains, and an independent cohort replicated the association. In an earlier analysis of 587 of the donors, most TCR beta V segments appeared in productive rearrangements about 90% or about 30% of the time, broadly matching IMGT annotations. In the study, approximately 160 TCR beta chains were listed as associated with cytomegalovirus. A further reported finding was that TCR beta sequences accurately predicted the HLA-A and HLA-B alleles for most subjects in the first cohort. Specific HLA alleles were associated with 15,000 to 20,000 TCR beta sequences at a false discovery rate of 0.05 in a later analysis. When HLA alleles, especially DR and DQ, strongly co-occurred, TCR associations were difficult to assign to individual alleles. Immune exposure information for the cohort was limited to CMV serostatus. HLA typing was unavailable for some donors at each locus, so association tests used only the typed subset. A later analysis reported that several top co-occurrence clusters appeared linked to parvovirus B19, influenza, CMV and Epstein-Barr virus. In both the original and validation cohorts, the classifier was reported to diagnose cytomegalovirus status with high specificity and sensitivity. A later analysis found that TCR association rates varied across HLA loci, with DRB1 alleles showing the most associated TCRs and HLA-C alleles the fewest. In vitro tests confirmed that a few of the cytomegalovirus-associated TCR beta chains recognize cytomegalovirus antigens. The authors suggested that the approach could potentially be extended to other disease states and immunological phenotypes. Around 16 rarely observed V segments, including chromosome 9 orphons, were excluded from the earlier analysis of several hundred of the donors because counts were too low. The cohort was sequenced for TCR beta chains only, and without alpha or paired-chain data the features that could be detected were limited. Roughly uniform sequencing depth across donors was assumed in presence/absence analyses, although this assumption may not hold. Most CMV-associated TCR beta chains appeared to be HLA-restricted in a later analysis, and the HLA associations seemed to be driven largely by CMV exposure. A later genetic analysis reported fewer N-insertions in productive TCRs among donors in an Asian-associated ancestry cluster than the approximately 700-donor mean. Most TCR sequences were seen in very few donors, while some public TCRs were found in many individuals. In a later analysis, HLA-associated TCR beta chains were found to be more clonally expanded and to have lower generation probabilities than equally common non-associated chains. A cluster of highly shared sequence variants was judged likely to represent a technical artifact of the sequencing pipeline. Some IMGT-functional V segments, including TRBV6-2 and TRBV6-3, could not be distinguished by the 87-base-pair reads and were therefore excluded.

Library preparation employed the immunoSEQ multiplex PCR assay. A mixture of 60 forward primers for TCR Vbeta segments and 13 reverse primers for TCR Jbeta segments was used in the multiplex PCR. A multiplex PCR assay on genomic DNA amplified the CDR3 region of rearranged TCR beta genes. The Illumina HiSeq System was used to sequence the amplified TCR beta libraries as 87-base-pair reads. The source study handled its data this way. In a later analysis, approximately 74 million unique TCR beta chains were counted across the 666 repertoires, and some 10 million of these chains were shared by at least two donors. Raw reads were error-corrected and collapsed into unique sequences with a nearest-neighbor algorithm that merged closely related sequences to remove PCR and sequencing errors. V, D and J gene segments were assigned by aligning CDR3 sequences to IMGT reference sequences. For a sequence to be retained, a match of at least six nucleotides was required to both a V gene segment and a J gene segment. A rearrangement was called productive if the CDR3 had no stop codons and remained in frame with V and J, and every other rearrangement was called non-productive. Following IMGT convention, CDR3 was defined as the stretch from the second conserved V-encoded cysteine to the conserved J-encoded phenylalanine. In an earlier analysis of some 550 of the donors, sequences lacking an unambiguous match to a single V gene segment were excluded. An earlier analysis of 587 of the donors called V segments functional above 56.7% productive rearrangements and segregating when the between-donor standard deviation exceeded 5%. A statistical classification framework was built for diagnosing cytomegalovirus status from the catalog of TCR beta chain sequences. A later analysis assigned V and J genes by comparing TCR nucleotide sequences with IMGT/GENE-DB human TR gene sequences. In a later analysis, CDR3 sequences and most-parsimonious VDJ recombination scenarios were assigned using the TCRdist pipeline. In a later analysis, each TCR beta chain was defined by its CDR3 amino acid sequence together with its V-gene family, and reads without a unique V-gene family were excluded. A later analysis removed several hundred highly shared, low-generation-probability nucleotide sequences to deal with suspected cross-contamination and a sequencing artifact. A later analysis calculated a clonal expansion index for each public chain from normalized within-repertoire ranks of inferred template counts. A later analysis computed generation probabilities with a VDJ recombination model fitted to out-of-frame rearrangements, and checked the results against IGoR. In a later analysis, TCR-TCR, TCR-HLA and TCR-CMV co-occurrence was scored with hypergeometric tests, and a repertoire-size bias correction was applied to TCR pairs. To estimate false discovery rates, a later analysis permuted the HLA or CMV assignments 20 times. A later analysis grouped co-occurring TCRs with DBSCAN, adding TCRdist sequence similarity when clustering within HLA-allele-positive subsets. Repertoires with fewer than 30,000 or more than 120,000 public chains, plus five repertoires with anomalous nucleotide sharing, were excluded from co-occurrence clustering. TCRdb took this table from immuneACCESS and kept in-frame rearrangements with V and J called. Such tables lack part of the clones; where checked against another copy, unresolved V genes explain under half of the gap, and the rest is unexplained. The DNA gave D and trimming, while V, J and clone size come from that table. The sample table records some 110,000 clones; roughly 15% of these occur just once. Roughly 0.89% of the sample is taken by the ten largest.

About this clone itself: This receptor's antigen is unknown. The input lacks base qualities; no much larger clone sits a single base away.

The CDR3 holds 15 amino acids from the cysteine to the phenylalanine. This entry keeps only the CDR3 DNA: 45 bases, framed from base 1. After removal of 5 bases from V and 7 bases from J, the junction retains 8 bases not matched to a gene. The germline V gene specifies SGHTA as CDR1 and FQGNSA as CDR2. The cohort comprised 670 or so healthy bone marrow donors. At the time of sampling, all cohort members were nominally healthy, though unrecorded immune exposures were likely present. The donor tested CMV seronegative, placing the donor among the 350 to 400 seronegative members of the cohort. Each donor provided a peripheral blood sample, and peripheral blood mononuclear cells were used for TCR beta sequencing. The Qiagen DNeasy Blood Extraction Kit was used to extract genomic DNA from the blood cell samples.

The V gene is TRBV7-2 and the J gene is TRBJ1-4; 9 junctional bases match TRBD1. The clonotype comes from a female donor in good health and CMV-seronegative. Sequenced material: PBMCs. The DNA reads TGTGCCAGCAGCACCTCCGGGACAGGGAGTGAAAAACTGTTTTTT. Its coded protein is CASSTSGTGSEKLFF.